This passage covers 10 T cell receptor beta chains from one sample sequenced in a study of technical replicates of blood from a handful of donors. Sequencing used immunoSEQ multiplex PCR; TCRdb keeps in-frame clones, though not all of them. The sample has roughly 11,000 clones, approximately 93% seen once; the top ten hold over 7.5%. The sequencing input was PBMCs. The source is a human donor in good health.

The V and J genes are TRBV30 and TRBJ1-5, with D perhaps TRBD1 (5 bases). Germline values: CDR1 GTSNPN, CDR2 SVGIG (reference sequence). Trimming removed 1 base at V and 0 bases at J, with 10 bases between. This CDR3 is built from 15 residues. The CDR3 DNA follows: TGTGCCTGGAGTGGGGAGGGGCATAGCAATCAGCCCCAGCATTTT. It specifies CAWSGEGHSNQPQHF.

V usage is TRBV2 and J usage is TRBJ1-2; 7 bases match TRBD1. The V gene's germline CDR1 is SNHLY and CDR2 FYNNEI. This CDR3 spans 13 amino acids. With V trimmed by 2 bases and J by 8 bases, 5 bases remained unmatched. CDR3 nucleotides: TGTGCCAGCAGTGAAAGGGGGCCAGCGGGCTACACCTTC. Translating gives CASSERGPAGYTF.

The chain is built from TRBV9 and TRBJ1-4; TRBD1 aligns across 9 bases. Looked up from germline, CDR1 is SGDLS and CDR2 is YYNGEE. V shed 0 bases and J 8 bases; nucleotides not matched to a gene: 2. The CDR3 contains 14 residues. CDR3 in DNA: TGTGCCAGCAGCGTAGCCGGGACAGGGGAAAAACTGTTTTTT. It encodes CASSVAGTGEKLFF. The complete variable domain, with remaining parts taken from reference TRBV9 and TRBJ1-4, reads DSGVTQTPKHLITATGQRVTLRCSPRSGDLSVYWYQQSLDQGLQFLIQYYNGEERAKGNILERFSAQQFPDLHSELNLSSLELGDSALYFCASSVAGTGEKLFFGSGTQLSVL.

The chain combines TRBV11-2 with TRBJ2-1; the D gene is possibly TRBD2 (5 bases). The length of the CDR3 is 15 residues. Per germline, CDR1 SGHAT and CDR2 FQNNGV. Trimming took 5 bases from V and 9 from J, leaving 20 bases between them. CDR3 region: CASSRVFYDAGEQFF. CDR3 bases: TGTGCCAGCAGCCGTGTCTTTTACGACGCGGGTGAGCAGTTCTTC.

V usage is TRBV2 and J usage is TRBJ2-7, with D possibly being TRBD1 (5 bases). V was pared by 3 bases and J by 4 bases, with 13 bases between. The germline CDR1 and CDR2 sequences are SNHLY and FYNNEI. This CDR3 comprises 14 residues. The CDR3 DNA follows: TGTGCCAGCAGTGACCGGGCAGGGTGGTACGAGCAGTACTTC. Translated, it gives CASSDRAGWYEQYF.

The chain combines TRBV2 with TRBJ2-3, with 8 positions matching TRBD1. Germline CDR1 reads SNHLY; CDR2 reads FYNNEI. Trimming at V came to 6 bases and at J to 3 bases, leaving 14 bases not matched to a gene. The CDR3 extends over 17 amino acids. Here the CDR3 DNA reads TGTGCCAGCAGCACCGACCCGGACAGGGATCGTACAGATACGCAGTATTTT. Translated, it gives CASSTDPDRDRTDTQYF.

J is TRBJ2-3 and V is TRBV28; possible D gene TRBD1, 7 bases. Germline V lookup: CDR1 MDHEN, CDR2 SYDVKM. Trimming shortened V by 2 bases and J by 6 bases, and 12 bases separated the two germline ends. The CDR3 sequence is 14 residues long. The CDR3 sequence: CASSLLSGGDTQYF. CDR3 DNA sequence: TGTGCCAGCAGTTTACTCTCAGGGGGGGATACGCAGTATTTT.

This clone was picked up one time. This rearrangement joins TRBV7-6 to TRBJ2-7; TRBD2 aligns across 11 bases. V dropped 5 bases and J dropped 7; count of bases not matched to a gene: 4. CDR1 is SGHVS and CDR2 is FNYEAQ in the germline V gene. This CDR3 spans 13 amino acids. The CDR3 nucleotides read TGTGCCAGCAGCGGTCGACTAGCGGGGGAGCAGTACTTC. Its translation: CASSGRLAGEQYF.

Written as DNA, the CDR3 is TGTGCCAGTAGTCCTCAGGGAGGTGGCGGGGAGCTGTTTTTT. It translates to CASSPQGGGGELFF. V is TRBV19 and J is TRBJ2-2; D may be TRBD2 (6 bases). Germline assignment: CDR1 LNHDA and CDR2 SQIVND (reference sequence). This CDR3 has 14 amino acids. V lost 5 bases and J lost 7, with 14 bases in between.

The J gene is TRBJ2-3, the V gene TRBV9, with 15 bases fitting TRBD2. The J segment lost 0 bases and the V segment lost 0 bases, leaving 8 bases of the junction unmatched. CDR1 is SGDLS and CDR2 is YYNGEE in the germline V gene. CDR3 length: 20 amino acids. CDR3 in amino acids: CASSVESGTSGRRSTDTQYF. DNA for the CDR3: TGTGCCAGCAGCGTAGAATCCGGGACTAGCGGGAGGCGAAGCACAGATACGCAGTATTTT.